Following are 10 T cell receptor beta chains from one sample sequenced in a study of T cells in Graves' hyperthyroidism and ophthalmopathy. The TCR beta CDR3 regions underwent amplification using RNA transcripts as the source. With the HTBI primer set, the TCR CDR3 went through a first round of RT-PCR. Using its own MiXCR run on the multiplex PCR reads, TCRdb lists one record per CDR3 protein. The table has approximately 640,000 distinct CDR3 sequences, roughly 16% seen once; the top ten hold 3.5% to 4%. Sequencing input: blood. Source of these receptors: a woman aged 30 to 39 with Graves' hyperthyroidism.

This clonotype came up a few times. The chain is built from TRBV7-2 and TRBJ1-1; D possibly corresponds to TRBD1 (6 bases). The CDR3 is 15 residues long. V lost 2 bases, J lost 4 bases, and 14 bases lay in between. From germline, CDR1 is SGHTA and CDR2 FQGNSA. The CDR3 region is CASSLWGGFATEAFF. DNA for the CDR3: TGTGCCAGCAGCTTATGGGGGGGCTTTGCCACTGAAGCTTTCTTT.

In its sample, this clonotype was seen many times. This rearrangement joins TRBV6-6 to TRBJ1-1; 7 bases align to TRBD1. The CDR3 has 15 amino acids. In germline, CDR1 is MNHNY, CDR2 SVGAGI (reference sequence). Trimming took 2 bases from V and 6 from J; bases not matched to a gene: 9. Here the CDR3 DNA reads TGTGCCAGCAGTTACACGGTACAGGGGAGTTCTGAAGCTTTCTTT. It yields the protein CASSYTVQGSSEAFF.

The chain has TRBV7-9 and TRBJ2-7; 11 nucleotides match TRBD2. CDR3 size: 16 residues. Germline assignment: CDR1 SEHNR and CDR2 FQNEAQ (reference sequence). The trim removed 4 bases at V and 7 bases at J, leaving 12 bases unmatched. DNA for the CDR3: TGTGCCAGCAGCTCCCAACTAGCGGGAGATGCCAGAGAGCAGTACTTC. Encoded protein: CASSSQLAGDAREQYF.

This clonotype was observed many times. This sequence joins TRBV27 and TRBJ2-7; 7 bases match TRBD2. The CDR3 has 14 amino acids. The germline V gene has CDR1 MNHEY and CDR2 SMNVEV (reference sequence). The J segment lost 3 bases and the V segment lost 3 bases, leaving 5 bases of the junction unmatched. CDR3 sequence (DNA): TGTGCCAGCAGTTTCCGCGGGACTAACTACGAGCAGTACTTC. Its protein is CASSFRGTNYEQYF.

In the case of this clonotype: The junction does not match germline at one end; this may be a read error. The chain couples TRBV2 to TRBJ2-1, with TRBD2 matching over 9 bases. Germline V gives CDR1 SNHLY, CDR2 FYNNEI. This CDR3 is 17 amino acids long. The CDR3 sequence: CATSDYRTSVPYNEQFF. The CDR3 coding sequence is TGTGCCACCAGTGACTATAGGACTAGCGTTCCCTACAATGAGCAGTTCTTC.

The chain has TRBV20-1 and TRBJ2-3; TRBD2 matches 16 bases. The germline CDR1 and CDR2 sequences are DFQATT and SNEGSKA (reference sequence). There are 19 residues in the CDR3. Trimming cost V 2 bases and J 3 bases; bases outside gene matches: 11. The CDR3 DNA follows: TGCAGTGCTAGAAAGGGACTAGCGGGAGGGCCCGGTGGAACAGATACGCAGTATTTT. Residues: CSARKGLAGGPGGTDTQYF.

This clonotype was detected only a few times. The gene calls are TRBV6-5 and TRBJ2-1; 7 bases line up with TRBD2. With 6 bases clipped from V and 2 bases from J, the junction kept 7 bases outside the gene matches. Germline lookup yields CDR1 MNHEY and CDR2 SVGAGI. The CDR3 loop spans 15 amino acids. The CDR3 protein is CASRLQRDPYNEQFF. In nucleotides, the CDR3 is TGTGCCAGCAGGCTTCAGCGGGATCCCTACAATGAGCAGTTCTTC.

The chain employs TRBV29-1 and TRBJ2-1, with D perhaps TRBD1 or TRBD2 (6 bases each). Looked up from germline, CDR1 is SQVTM and CDR2 is ANQGSEA. The V gene lost 3 bases and the J gene lost 0 bases, with 21 bases spanning the gap. CDR3 size: 18 residues. The CDR3 DNA follows: TGCAGCGTTGAGCTAAGGAGGGGGGTTTTACCCTCCTACAATGAGCAGTTCTTC. Its translation is CSVELRRGVLPSYNEQFF.

This clonotype was seen ten or more times. The chain combines TRBV12-3 or TRBV12-4 with TRBJ2-2; TRBD2 matches at 7 bases. There are 16 residues in the CDR3. Trimming removed 7 bases from V and 2 bases from J; junction bases left unmatched: 10. CDR3 nucleotides: TGTGCCAGCACCCAATGGGCTAGCGGAAACACCGGGGAGCTGTTTTTT. This codes for CASTQWASGNTGELFF.

This clonotype was seen repeatedly, ten times or more. The chain joins TRBV12-3 or TRBV12-4 to TRBJ2-5; D call uncertain. Trimming cost V 3 bases and J 4 bases, with 9 bases left between them. This CDR3 spans 13 amino acids. The CDR3 region has the DNA TGTGCCAGCAGTTTTCTAAGAAGAGAGACCCAGTACTTC. It specifies CASSFLRRETQYF.